Listed below are T cell receptor beta chains from one sample, sequenced in a study of blood T cell repertoires in COVID-19. Libraries were prepared by immunoSEQ multiplex PCR; TCRdb keeps only in-frame clonotypes and omits some of them. The table shows 210,000 or so clones, with more than 80% occurring only once. The sample was peripheral blood. These receptors all come from a man aged 25-40 years with COVID-19, enrolled during active disease. Both conserved end residues are part of each CDR3. The D gene is left open where the match is weak. Some rows have no size entry. The others give once, few or many, or a class for an expanded clone.

V gene	clone size	D gene	J gene	CDR3 DNA	CDR3 protein
TRBV11-1	.	.	TRBJ2-7	TGTGCCAGCGCACCCTGGGCAGGGGAATACGAGCAGTACTTC	CASAPWAGEYEQYF
TRBV7-6	once	TRBD1	TRBJ2-2	TGTGCCAGCAGCTTGGGACAGGGGGCCTCGGCCGGGGAGCTGTTTTTT	CASSLGQGASAGELFF
TRBV5-4	.	.	TRBJ1-2	TGTGCCAGCAGCTTGGAGGTTGGGGGCGTGGGTGGCTACACCTTC	CASSLEVGGVGGYTF
TRBV7-9	.	.	TRBJ2-7	TGTGCCAGCAGCTTAGGGGAAGGGGCCAGCGCCTACGAGCAGTACTTC	CASSLGEGASAYEQYF
TRBV5-6	.	.	TRBJ2-7	TGTGCCAGCAGCTTGCCAGGGGTCGCCTACGAGCAGTACTTC	CASSLPGVAYEQYF
TRBV28	.	TRBD1	TRBJ1-6	TGTGCCAGCAGGCCAGACAGGGCGAATTCACCCCTCCACTTT	CASRPDRANSPLHF
TRBV19	.	TRBD1	TRBJ1-1	TGTGCCAGTAGTTCCCCGGACAGGGGCTACACTGAAGCTTTCTTT	CASSSPDRGYTEAFF
TRBV15	.	TRBD1	TRBJ1-6	TGTGCCACCAGCAGAGATTCAGGGGGACGGAGGAATTCACCCCTCCACTTT	CATSRDSGGRRNSPLHF
TRBV6-6	.	TRBD1	TRBJ1-1	TGTGCCAGCAGACCTCAGGGGGCTCCCAGGAACACTGAAGCTTTCTTT	CASRPQGAPRNTEAFF
TRBV28	.	.	TRBJ2-1	TGTGCCAGCAGTTCAGGGGGGAGTAGGGGCAATGAGCAGTTCTTC	CASSSGGSRGNEQFF
TRBV6-5	.	.	TRBJ2-7	TGTGCCAGCAGAGGTCACAGGGCCTATGGGGACGAGCAGTACTTC	CASRGHRAYGDEQYF
TRBV18	.	.	TRBJ1-1	TGTGCCAGCTCACCACCCCTTTCCACTGAAGCTTTCTTT	CASSPPLSTEAFF
TRBV28	.	.	TRBJ1-4	TGTGCCAGCACCCCATACGGAACTAATGAAAAACTGTTTTTT	CASTPYGTNEKLFF
TRBV12-3/TRBV12-4	.	.	TRBJ2-7	TGTGCCAGCAGTTTCCTAGACGAGCAGTACTTC	CASSFLDEQYF
TRBV6-5	.	.	TRBJ1-1	TGTGCCAGCAGTACAGGAGGGAGGACTGAAGCTTTCTTT	CASSTGGRTEAFF
TRBV18	.	.	TRBJ1-2	TGTGCCAGCTCACCACAATTAGCAGGGTGCGGCTACACCTTC	CASSPQLAGCGYTF
TRBV6-1	.	TRBD2	TRBJ2-1	TGTGCCAGCAGTGAATGGCGGTTGAGTTGGGGACTAGCTCGTAATGAGCAGTTCTTC	CASSEWRLSWGLARNEQFF
TRBV19	.	.	TRBJ2-2	TGTGCCAGTAGTGAGGGATCCGCGAACACCGGGGAGCTGTTTTTT	CASSEGSANTGELFF
TRBV11-2	few	TRBD1	TRBJ1-2	TGTGCCAGCAGCTCCCGGACAGGCAGCTGGGGCTACACCTTC	CASSSRTGSWGYTF
TRBV30	.	TRBD1	TRBJ1-4	TGTGCCTGGGGGTTCTCTAATCAAGACAGGGAAGCTGAAAAACTGTTTTTT	CAWGFSNQDREAEKLFF
TRBV7-2	.	.	TRBJ2-3	TGTGCCAGCGGGCTTGTATACACAGATACGCAGTATTTT	CASGLVYTDTQYF
TRBV5-6	.	.	TRBJ1-1	TGTGCCAGCAGCAACTGGGGGGGAATCAGCACTGAAGCTTTCTTT	CASSNWGGISTEAFF
TRBV6-2/TRBV6-3	.	TRBD1	TRBJ2-7	TGTGCCAGCAGTTACAAGGGGACAGGGAAAAACGAGCAGTACTTC	CASSYKGTGKNEQYF
TRBV6-5	.	TRBD2	TRBJ2-2	TGTGCCAGCAGTTATTCCCGGACTAGCATTAGCGGGGAGCTGTTTTTT	CASSYSRTSISGELFF
TRBV28	.	.	TRBJ1-5	TGTGCCAGCATCGAACCGGGGGGCAATCAGCCCCAGCATTTT	CASIEPGGNQPQHF
TRBV4-3	.	.	TRBJ2-3	TGCGCCAGCAGCCCGAGGTGGGTAGCAGGGGATACGCAGTATTTT	CASSPRWVAGDTQYF
TRBV5-1	.	TRBD2	TRBJ2-1	TGCGCCAGCAGCGGACTAGCGGGATCACGCTCCTACAATGAGCAGTTCTTC	CASSGLAGSRSYNEQFF
TRBV18	.	.	TRBJ1-1	TGTGCCAGCTCACCACAACGGGACAAGGGCACTGAAGCTTTCTTT	CASSPQRDKGTEAFF
TRBV6-5	.	.	TRBJ1-1	TGTGCCAGCAGGCAAAAAAAGCAGGGGATCACTGAAGCTTTCTTT	CASRQKKQGITEAFF
TRBV4-3	.	.	TRBJ1-3	TGCGCCAGCAGCCAAGACGGGTCTGGAAACACCATATATTTT	CASSQDGSGNTIYF
TRBV18	.	TRBD1	TRBJ2-5	TGTGCCAGCTCAGACAGGGGACAAGAGACCCAGTACTTC	CASSDRGQETQYF
TRBV7-9	.	.	TRBJ1-2	TGTGCCAGCAGCTCGGTCTCGGAGCGCTACACCTTC	CASSSVSERYTF
TRBV19	.	.	TRBJ1-5	TGTGCCAGTAGATATGGGGTGGGAGATCAGCCCCAGCATTTT	CASRYGVGDQPQHF
TRBV7-2	.	TRBD2	TRBJ2-5	TGTGCCAGCAGCCACGGGGGGTGGGAGACCCAGTACTTC	CASSHGGWETQYF
TRBV6-5	.	TRBD1	TRBJ1-2	TGTGCCAGCAAGGGGGACAGAATCTATGGCTACACCTTC	CASKGDRIYGYTF
TRBV6-1	.	TRBD1	TRBJ2-7	TGTGCCAGCAGTGTCACATGGACAGGGGCTCAGGCTGGAGGTTACGAGCAGTACTTC	CASSVTWTGAQAGGYEQYF
TRBV28	.	.	TRBJ2-7	TGTGCCAGCAGCCAGGACATACTGGGCGAGCAGTACTTC	CASSQDILGEQYF
TRBV7-2	.	TRBD1	TRBJ1-5	TGTGCCAGCAGCTTAGAGGGACAGGGCGGGCAGCCCCAGCATTTT	CASSLEGQGGQPQHF
TRBV5-1	.	TRBD1	TRBJ2-7	TGCGCCAGCAGCTTAAAGGACAGGGCCCTATACGAGCAGTACTTC	CASSLKDRALYEQYF
TRBV19	.	.	TRBJ1-3	TGTGCCAGTAGTATTGGTGGCGGAGGAAACACCATATATTTT	CASSIGGGGNTIYF
TRBV6-6	.	.	TRBJ1-1	TGTGCCAGCAGTTACTTAGAGACAACTCAAGAAGCTTTCTTT	CASSYLETTQEAFF
TRBV7-6	.	TRBD1	TRBJ1-5	TGTGCCAGCAGCAAACCGGGACAGGGTGTCGAGAGGGATCAGCCCCAGCATTTT	CASSKPGQGVERDQPQHF